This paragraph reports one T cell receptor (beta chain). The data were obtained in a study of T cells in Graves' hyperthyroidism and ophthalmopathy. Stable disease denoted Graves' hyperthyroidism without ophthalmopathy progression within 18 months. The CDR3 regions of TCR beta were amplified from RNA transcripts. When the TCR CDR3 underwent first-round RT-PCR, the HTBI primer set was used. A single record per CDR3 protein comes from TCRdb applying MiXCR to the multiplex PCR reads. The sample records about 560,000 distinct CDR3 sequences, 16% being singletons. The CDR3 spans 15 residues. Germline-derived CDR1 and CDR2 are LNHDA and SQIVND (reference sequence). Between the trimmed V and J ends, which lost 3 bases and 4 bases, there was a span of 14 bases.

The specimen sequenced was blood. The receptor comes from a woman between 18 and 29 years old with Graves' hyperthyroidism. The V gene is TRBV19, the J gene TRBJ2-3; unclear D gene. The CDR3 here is CASSMRVSSADTQYF. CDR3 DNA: TGTGCCAGTAGTATGCGTGTGAGCTCCGCAGATACGCAGTATTTT.